The present T cell receptor (beta chain) was sequenced within a study of identical twins. TCRdb redid the calling of the 5' RACE reads with MiXCR, one entry per CDR3 protein. The sample includes hundreds of thousands of distinct CDR3 sequences, about 20% seen only once; the top ten take around 13%. Germline-derived CDR1 and CDR2 are MNHNS and SASEGT. Trimming took off 7 bases at V and 6 bases at J, with 6 bases between the two ends. CDR3 length: 10 residues. All donors were healthy Caucasians. The same data also contributed to another study, on T cells expressing NK-cell markers. As reported in that work: Investigators obtained TCR beta repertoires from sorted CD3+CD56+NKG2C+, CD3+CD56+NKG2C- and CD3+CD56-NKG2C+ T cells. Clones of NKG2C+ T cells that had expanded were of unclear HCMV specificity.

The chain has TRBV6-1 and TRBJ1-1; D gene unclear. The TCR comes from a woman between 18 and 29 years old in good health. Material: PBMCs. CDR3 coding DNA: TGTGCCAGCACTTTGTCTGAAGCTTTCTTT. It translates to CASTLSEAFF.